Following are 3 T cell receptor beta chains from one sample sequenced in a study of regulatory T cells in long-lasting Graves disease. Indicated time point: newly diagnosed GD, antithyroid drugs for less than 3 months. Construction of the TCR library relied on RNA isolated from PBMCs. CDR3-region Arm-PCR and iRepertoire HTBI primers produced the TCR beta libraries. One entry per CDR3 protein results from TCRdb running MiXCR on the multiplex PCR reads. The sample has about 200,000 distinct CDR3 sequences; 18% are singletons. The sample here was peripheral blood mononuclear cells (PBMCs), taken at new diagnosis, from a patient treated with antithyroid drugs. All receptors come from a female donor with Graves disease.

At least ten counts were recorded for this clonotype. The V call is TRBV12-3 or TRBV12-4, the J call TRBJ2-2; D is unresolved. CDR3 length equals 12 residues. Trimming left V 4 bases short and J 10 bases short, with 10 bases between. CDR3 bases: TGTGCCAGCAGTTCGGATTCGGAGGAGCTGTTTTTT. The encoded protein is CASSSDSEELFF.

Comments on this clonotype: A much larger clone lies one base from this, so it may be a read error. No conserved phenylalanine or tryptophan ends this CDR3, so it is likely a read error. The chain combines TRBV6-1 with TRBJ1-5, with 10 bases that match TRBD1. The CDR3 loop spans 15 amino acids. Germline V gives CDR1 MNHNS, CDR2 SASEGT. V was clipped by 6 bases and J by 5 bases; unmatched bases: 7. CDR3 DNA sequence: TGTGCCAGCAGACCGGGGACAGGGGAAGATCAGCCCCAGCATTCT. Translation: CASRPGTGEDQPQHS.

The chain joins TRBV11-3 to TRBJ1-2; TRBD1 matches at 7 bases. The CDR3 is 14 residues long. After removal of 5 bases from V and 8 bases from J, the junction contained 11 bases not matched to a gene. Germline V CDR1 and CDR2: SGHNT, YENEEA. The CDR3 sequence is CASSVRGQRHGYTF. Here the CDR3 DNA reads TGTGCCAGCAGCGTGAGGGGACAGAGGCACGGCTACACCTTC.